The 24 T cell receptor beta chains in this list originate from one sample, sequenced in a study of CD8+CD57+ T cells in acquired aplastic anemia. According to the study, genomic DNA was the template for TCR beta VDJ and CDR3 profiling. TCRdb itself ran the reads through MiXCR, one entry per CDR3 protein. The data hold about 160,000 distinct CDR3 sequences, with around 48% observed a single time. Flow cytometry had shown expanded CD8+CD57+ cells in the patients chosen for sequencing. The sample consisted of sorted CD4+, CD8+, or CD8+CD57+ T cells (not recorded which) from PBMCs. Source of these receptors: a human donor with aplastic anemia.

This clonotype occurred many times. The V call is TRBV7-2, the J call TRBJ2-2, with TRBD2 identical over 11 bases. The CDR3 totals 16 residues. V lost 5 bases to trimming and J lost 7 bases; unmatched junction nucleotides: 9. Germline values: CDR1 SGHTA, CDR2 FQGNSA. This chain's CDR3 is CASSELLAGVGGELFF. DNA of the CDR3: TGTGCCAGCAGCGAGCTACTAGCGGGAGTGGGCGGGGAGCTGTTTTTT.

For this clonotype: At one end the junction does not follow the germline gene, possibly because of a read error. CDR3 nucleotide sequence: TGTGCCAGCAACTTGGGGCAGGAAGAGACCCAGTACTTC. This encodes CASNLGQEETQYF. The chain employs TRBV5-4 and TRBJ2-5; tentatively, D is TRBD1 (5 bases). The CDR3 covers 13 residues. Germline V gene lookup returns CDR1 SGHNT and CDR2 YYREEE (reference sequence). The whole variable domain, remainder taken from reference TRBV5-4 and TRBJ2-5, is ETGVTQSPTHLIKTRGQQVTLRCSSQSGHNTVSWYQQALGQGPQFIFQYYREEENGRGNFPPRFSGLQFPNYSSELNVNALELDDSALYLCASNLGQEETQYFGPGTRLLVL.

V is TRBV6-1 and J is TRBJ1-5; 8 nucleotides agree with TRBD1. The CDR3 is made up of 16 amino acids. The ends lost 2 bases at V and 7 bases at J; junction bases unmatched: 10. Germline CDR1 reads MNHNS; CDR2 reads SASEGT. The CDR3 loop is CASSEFQGTGDQPQHF. The CDR3 DNA is TGTGCCAGCAGTGAATTCCAAGGGACAGGCGACCAGCCCCAGCATTTT.

This clonotype has just a few counts. V usage is TRBV30 and J usage is TRBJ2-4; D is undetermined. V was clipped by 8 bases and J by 9 bases, with 17 bases between them. The germline CDR1 and CDR2 sequences are GTSNPN and SVGIG (reference sequence). The CDR3 contains 12 residues. CDR3 coding DNA: TGTGCCGCGGACGTCTCCGCTGGCATTCAGTACTTC. Translation gives CAADVSAGIQYF.

The chain links TRBV25-1 to TRBJ2-3; D gene uncertain. The V and J ends lost 9 bases and 2 bases respectively, with 18 bases between them. Germline V CDR1 and CDR2: MGHDK, SYGVNS. The CDR3 contains 15 residues. In nucleotides, the CDR3 is TGTGCCAGTGGACCTCACAGAGCATCCACAGATACGCAGTATTTT. Protein sequence: CASGPHRASTDTQYF.

This clonotype came up many times. This chain joins TRBV5-1 and TRBJ2-3, with TRBD2 matching over 8 bases. The CDR3 extends over 15 amino acids. V lost 0 bases and J lost 2; bases outside the gene matches: 2. Germline V gives CDR1 SGHRS, CDR2 YFSETQ. CDR3 protein: CASSLVGGATDTQYF. The CDR3 coding sequence is TGCGCCAGCAGCTTGGTCGGGGGGGCCACAGATACGCAGTATTTT.

This clonotype was seen at least ten times. Here the CDR3 DNA reads TGCAGCGGATCGGGACAGGTCGACCAAGAGACCCAGTACTTC. Amino acid sequence: CSGSGQVDQETQYF. The gene calls are TRBV20-1 and TRBJ2-5; 8 positions match TRBD1. The CDR3 is made up of 14 amino acids. Germline CDR1 and CDR2: DFQATT and SNEGSKA (reference sequence).

This clonotype was picked up a small number of times. V is TRBV7-9 and J is TRBJ1-2; D gene unclear. The V end was cut by 1 base, the J end by 5 bases, with 5 bases between. Germline V gives CDR1 SEHNR, CDR2 FQNEAQ (reference sequence). This CDR3 has 12 residues. CDR3 loop: CASSLDSYGYTF. The CDR3 DNA is TGTGCCAGCAGCTTAGACTCGTATGGCTACACCTTC.

The chain uses TRBV24-1 and TRBJ1-2; D is ambiguous. This CDR3 spans 13 amino acids. The V gene lost 6 bases and the J gene lost 2 bases, with 9 bases spanning the gap. Germline V gene lookup returns CDR1 KGHDR and CDR2 SFDVKD. The CDR3 region has the DNA TGTGCCACCAGTCCGGCACAAAACTATGGCTACACCTTC. Translation gives CATSPAQNYGYTF.

V gene TRBV7-9 combines with J gene TRBJ2-5, with a possible D match to TRBD1 (6 bases). Trimming took 5 bases from V and 7 from J, leaving 17 bases between them. Germline CDR1 and CDR2: SEHNR and FQNEAQ (reference sequence). The CDR3 covers 14 residues. The CDR3 sequence is CASSLDRRRGTQYF. The CDR3 nucleotides read TGTGCCAGCAGCCTGGACAGAAGACGGGGGACCCAGTACTTC. Based on the CDR3 plus reference TRBV7-9 and TRBJ2-5, the full variable domain is DTGVSQNPRHKITKRGQNVTFRCDPISEHNRLYWYRQTLGQGPEFLTYFQNEAQLEKSRLLSDRFSAERPKGSFSTLEIQRTEQGDSAMYLCASSLDRRRGTQYFGPGTRLLVL.

This clonotype has ten or more counts. Possible read error: a much larger clone is one base away. V and J are TRBV10-1 and TRBJ2-5; a weak D match, TRBD1 (6 bases). Trimming stripped 7 bases from V and 5 bases from J, with 17 bases between. CDR3 length: 14 amino acids. The V gene's germline CDR1 is WNHNN and CDR2 SYGVQD (reference sequence). The CDR3 reads CASIIQDSNETQYF. Here the CDR3 DNA reads TGCGCCAGCATTATCCAGGACAGTAACGAGACCCAGTACTTC.

This clonotype came up many times. The V gene is TRBV7-2, the J gene TRBJ1-1; D unclear. The CDR3 runs 13 residues. CDR1 is SGHTA, CDR2 FQGNSA, per germline. The V and J ends lost 5 bases and 5 bases respectively, with 12 bases between them. CDR3 bases: TGTGCCAGCAGCCCGACGAAGGGAACTGAAGCTTTCTTT. It translates to CASSPTKGTEAFF.

The table lists this clonotype with many counts. CDR3 nucleotide sequence: TGCAGCGTTGAAGCGCACGGGGCGGAGACCCAGTACTTC. It translates to CSVEAHGAETQYF. The chain carries TRBV29-1 and TRBJ2-5, with D perhaps TRBD1 or TRBD2 (5 bases each). Germline loops: CDR1 SQVTM, CDR2 ANQGSEA. Trimming removed 1 base at V and 5 bases at J, with 11 bases between. The length of the CDR3 is 13 residues.

V and J are TRBV7-8 and TRBJ2-1, with 9 bases identical to TRBD1. This CDR3 has 15 residues. Germline values: CDR1 SGHVS, CDR2 FQNEAQ. V shed 2 bases, J shed 7 bases, and the junction held 6 bases outside the gene matches. CDR3 residues: CASSLLQGANNEQFF. The CDR3 DNA follows: TGTGCCAGCAGCTTATTACAGGGGGCAAATAATGAGCAGTTCTTC.

This clonotype has only a few counts. The CDR3 protein is CASKRGATDTQYF. DNA of the CDR3: TGTGCCAGCAAAAGGGGGGCCACAGATACGCAGTATTTT. V is TRBV2 and J is TRBJ2-3; D tentatively reads TRBD1 or TRBD2 (6 bases each). This CDR3 region has 13 residues. The germline V gene encodes CDR1 SNHLY and CDR2 FYNNEI. Trimming removed 7 bases at V and 2 bases at J, with 10 bases between.

Comments on this clonotype: Mismatch with germline at one junction end may stem from a read error. V and J are TRBV25-1 and TRBJ1-3; no clear D. Looked up from germline, CDR1 is MGHDK and CDR2 is SYGVNS. CDR3 size: 13 residues. The CDR3 bases are TGTGCCTGGAGACGCAACTCTGGAAATACCATATATTTT. It yields the protein CAWRRNSGNTIYF.

This clonotype was observed a handful of times. This chain uses TRBV27 with TRBJ2-5; 8 positions match TRBD2. This CDR3 is 18 amino acids long. V shed 2 bases, J shed 4 bases, and the junction held 15 bases outside the gene matches. The V gene's germline CDR1 is MNHEY and CDR2 SMNVEV (reference sequence). The CDR3 DNA reads as TGTGCCAGCAGTTTAGTGGGAGCCGGGACGGGAGGGTCAGAGACCCAGTACTTC. It yields the protein CASSLVGAGTGGSETQYF.

With regard to this clonotype: One end of the junction fails to match germline, which may point to a read error. V gene TRBV10-3 combines with J gene TRBJ2-7, with TRBD1 as a possible D gene (6 bases). Per the germline V gene, CDR1 is ENHRY and CDR2 is SYGVKD. The length of the CDR3 is 14 residues. The CDR3 spells CASSQDRLAGEQYF. In DNA, the CDR3 is TGTGCCAGCAGTCAAGACAGGCTTGCGGGCGAGCAGTACTTC.

The rearrangement uses TRBV19 and TRBJ2-7; perhaps D is TRBD1 or TRBD2 (5 bases each). V dropped 6 bases and J dropped 3 bases, with 15 bases sitting between them. The germline V gene has CDR1 LNHDA and CDR2 SQIVND (reference sequence). The CDR3 covers 14 residues. CDR3 region: CASRRDGFNYEQYF. The CDR3 DNA reads as TGTGCCAGTAGGAGGGACGGATTTAACTACGAGCAGTACTTC.

This clonotype was counted at least ten times. V is TRBV5-6 and J is TRBJ1-1; D is unresolved. The CDR3 has 16 residues. The V gene's germline CDR1 is SGHDT and CDR2 YYEEEE. Trimming took 4 bases from V and 1 from J, leaving 17 bases between them. CDR3 sequence reads: CASSPLAGSGNTEAFF. CDR3 in DNA: TGTGCCAGCAGCCCCTTAGCGGGTTCCGGGAACACTGAAGCTTTCTTT.

This clonotype was counted many times. The chain recombines TRBV5-1 with TRBJ1-1; D unresolved. CDR3 size: 14 residues. CDR1 SGHRS and CDR2 YFSETQ come from the germline V gene. V was trimmed by 2 bases and J by 5 bases, leaving 13 bases between them. The CDR3 nucleotides are TGCGCCAGCAGCTTCGAGGTTACTAGAACTGAAGCTTTCTTT. This gives the protein CASSFEVTRTEAFF.

In its sample, this clonotype was seen many times. This rearrangement joins TRBV2 to TRBJ2-1; no firm D call. Germline CDR1 is SNHLY and CDR2 is FYNNEI. CDR3 length: 15 amino acids. The V and J ends lost 2 bases and 0 bases respectively, with 8 bases between them. CDR3 sequence: CASSERASSYNEQFF. The CDR3 DNA reads as TGTGCCAGCAGTGAAAGGGCTAGCTCCTACAATGAGCAGTTCTTC. The full variable domain, completed using reference TRBV2 and TRBJ2-1, is EPEVTQTPSHQVTQMGQEVILRCVPISNHLYFYWYRQILGQKVEFLVSFYNNEISEKSEIFDDQFSVERPDGSNFTLKIRSTKLEDSAMYFCASSERASSYNEQFFGPGTRLTVL.

The rearrangement links TRBV3-1 to TRBJ2-3; TRBD2 agrees at 11 bases. CDR3 length: 19 amino acids. CDR1 LGHDT and CDR2 YNNKEL come from the germline V gene (reference sequence). Trimming removed 0 bases from V and 6 bases from J; junction bases left unmatched: 14. The CDR3 DNA follows: TGTGCCAGCAGCCAAGATTGGGCCCAACTAGCGGGAGTTGGGGATACGCAGTATTTT. Amino acid sequence: CASSQDWAQLAGVGDTQYF.

There are many counts of this clonotype. The gene calls are TRBV20-1 and TRBJ2-1; TRBD2 is a possible D gene (5 bases). Trimming shortened V by 4 bases and J by 0 bases, and 19 bases separated the two germline ends. CDR1 is DFQATT, CDR2 SNEGSKA, per germline (reference sequence). CDR3 length equals 17 residues. CDR3 sequence: CSATPVSRGGSYNEQFF. CDR3 in DNA: TGCAGTGCTACCCCGGTGTCTCGAGGAGGCTCCTACAATGAGCAGTTCTTC.